What follows are 21 T cell receptor beta chains derived from one specimen sequenced in a study of T cell responses to AZD1222 COVID-19 vaccine (dated by TCRdb to about 2021). The intended sense of this specimen's time point label: baseline before first vaccination. Library prep was done by the immunoSEQ multiplex PCR assay. TCRdb retrieved this table from immuneACCESS and kept in-frame rearrangements only. Not all clones are present; in checked studies, unresolved V genes account for under half, and no reason is known for the remainder. In all, the sample holds 200,000 or so clones, and just under 90% of those were seen once. The ten largest clones take up under 7.5% of the sample. The specimen comprised peripheral blood, sampled on day 0 of AZD1222 vaccination. These receptors all stem from an adult in good health.

J is TRBJ1-4 and V is TRBV28; no clear D gene. The germline V and J ends were trimmed by 6 bases and 7 bases, with 12 bases remaining between them. CDR3 size: 13 residues. Germline V gene lookup returns CDR1 MDHEN and CDR2 SYDVKM. Written as DNA, the CDR3 is TGTGCCAGCAGAGGAGGGTTGGGTGAAAAACTGTTTTTT. It encodes CASRGGLGEKLFF.

The genes are TRBV4-1 and TRBJ2-3; weak D call: TRBD2 (6 bases). This CDR3 is 16 amino acids long. CDR1 and CDR2 (germline): MGHRA, YSYEKL. Trimming removed 4 bases at V and 2 bases at J, with 16 bases between. The CDR3 reads CASSPGELALTDTQYF. CDR3 nucleotides: TGCGCCAGCAGCCCCGGTGAGCTAGCGCTCACAGATACGCAGTATTTT.

The chain is built from TRBV6-1 and TRBJ2-1; 7 positions agree with TRBD2. The CDR3 covers 19 residues. Germline loops: CDR1 MNHNS, CDR2 SASEGT. V dropped 4 bases and J dropped 0; count of bases not matched to a gene: 15. The CDR3 here is CASSVRGTWGGSSYNEQFF. CDR3 sequence (DNA): TGTGCCAGCAGTGTACGGGGCACATGGGGGGGAAGCTCCTACAATGAGCAGTTCTTC.

V is TRBV30 and J is TRBJ1-6; D not certain. Trimming pared 4 bases from V and 2 bases from J, leaving 12 bases between. Germline CDR1 and CDR2: GTSNPN and SVGIG (reference sequence). There are 15 residues in the CDR3. DNA of the CDR3: TGTGCCTGGATGCCCCGAGGCGCCTATAATTCACCCCTCCACTTT. Encoded protein: CAWMPRGAYNSPLHF.

The chain carries TRBV30 and TRBJ1-2; no firm D call. Trimming shortened V by 0 bases and J by 0 bases, and 5 bases separated the two germline ends. This CDR3 is 13 amino acids long. Germline-derived CDR1 and CDR2 are GTSNPN and SVGIG (reference sequence). CDR3 residues: CAWSVGPNYGYTF. CDR3 sequence (DNA): TGTGCCTGGAGTGTAGGTCCTAACTATGGCTACACCTTC.

The rearrangement joins TRBV29-1 to TRBJ1-2; 7 positions agree with TRBD1. This CDR3 has 15 amino acids. With 5 bases clipped from V and 1 base from J, the junction kept 10 bases outside the gene matches. Germline V gene sequence: CDR1 SQVTM, CDR2 ANQGSEA. The CDR3 spells CSVTGATNFNYGYTF. The DNA for the CDR3 is TGCAGCGTTACAGGGGCCACTAACTTTAACTATGGCTACACCTTC.

The V gene is TRBV30, the J gene TRBJ1-3; D might be TRBD1 (6 bases). This CDR3 is 15 amino acids long. The V gene's germline CDR1 is GTSNPN and CDR2 SVGIG (reference sequence). V was pared by 1 base and J by 5 bases, with 15 bases between. The CDR3 loop is CAWSEGDPARNTIYF. CDR3 DNA: TGTGCCTGGAGTGAGGGGGATCCCGCCAGAAACACCATATATTTT.

This chain connects TRBV5-1 to TRBJ1-5, with D possibly matching TRBD1 (5 bases). CDR3 length: 13 residues. Germline V gene data show CDR1 as SGHRS and CDR2 as YFSETQ. Trimming removed 2 bases at V and 4 bases at J, with 7 bases between. CDR3 residues: CASSLRGNQPQHF. The CDR3, as DNA: TGCGCCAGCAGCTTAAGGGGAAATCAGCCCCAGCATTTT.

The rearrangement uses TRBV28 and TRBJ1-5; TRBD1 matches at 7 bases. The CDR3 is 14 residues long. CDR1 is MDHEN and CDR2 is SYDVKM in the germline V gene. The trim removed 2 bases at V and 9 bases at J, leaving 7 bases unmatched. CDR3 DNA: TGTGCCAGCAGTTTAATCCGGACAGGTAGGCCCCAGCATTTT. Its translation is CASSLIRTGRPQHF.

The chain has TRBV7-9 and TRBJ2-5; D is perhaps TRBD1 or TRBD2 (6 bases each). Germline-derived CDR1 and CDR2 are SEHNR and FQNEAQ (reference sequence). The CDR3 has 15 residues. The V and J ends lost 3 bases and 5 bases respectively, with 16 bases between them. CDR3 in amino acids: CASSFIQGGRETQYF. The CDR3 nucleotides read TGTGCCAGCAGCTTCATACAAGGGGGGCGTGAGACCCAGTACTTC.

This chain connects TRBV15 to TRBJ1-3, with 11 bases identical to TRBD1. The CDR3 runs to 16 residues. Germline assignment: CDR1 LNHNV and CDR2 YYDKDF (reference sequence). Trimming took 5 bases from V and 0 from J; bases not matched to a gene: 3. In DNA form, the CDR3 reads TGTGCCACCAGCGGGACAGGGGGACCCTCTGGAAACACCATATATTTT. It translates to CATSGTGGPSGNTIYF. The full variable domain, rest sourced from reference TRBV15 and TRBJ1-3, is DAMVIQNPRYQVTQFGKPVTLSCSQTLNHNVMYWYQQKSSQAPKLLFHYYDKDFNNEADTPDNFQSRRPNTSFCFLDIRSPGLGDTAMYLCATSGTGGPSGNTIYFGEGSWLTVV.

The rearrangement links TRBV11-2 to TRBJ1-6; D remains unclear. Deletions cut 0 bases from V and 0 bases from J, with 3 bases between. The length of the CDR3 is 15 residues. Per germline, CDR1 SGHAT and CDR2 FQNNGV. CDR3 amino acids: CASSLEGSYNSPLHF. DNA of the CDR3: TGTGCCAGCAGCTTAGAGGGCTCCTATAATTCACCCCTCCACTTT. Complete variable domain (other parts from reference TRBV11-2 and TRBJ1-6): EAGVAQSPRYKIIEKRQSVAFWCNPISGHATLYWYQQILGQGPKLLIQFQNNGVVDDSQLPKDRFSAERLKGVDSTLKIQPAKLEDSAVYLCASSLEGSYNSPLHFGNGTRLTVT.

The V and J genes are TRBV28 and TRBJ1-5, with D tentatively TRBD1 (5 bases). Germline V gene sequence: CDR1 MDHEN, CDR2 SYDVKM. This CDR3 spans 14 amino acids. The V and J ends lost 5 bases and 4 bases respectively, with 12 bases between them. The CDR3 DNA follows: TGTGCCAGCAGTGGGGCAGTAAAGAATCAGCCCCAGCATTTT. Translated, it gives CASSGAVKNQPQHF. Supplemented by reference TRBV28 and TRBJ1-5, the full variable domain reads DVKVTQSSRYLVKRTGEKVFLECVQDMDHENMFWYRQDPGLGLRLIYFSYDVKMKEKGDIPEGYSVSREKKERFSLILESASTNQTSMYLCASSGAVKNQPQHFGDGTRLSIL.

This clone has a single count. The chain joins TRBV3-1 (or the pseudogene TRBV3-2) to TRBJ1-1; TRBD1 might be the D (5 bases). CDR1 is LGHDT and CDR2 is YNNKEL in the germline V gene (reference sequence). V was trimmed by 2 bases and J by 0 bases, leaving 7 bases between them. This CDR3 is 14 amino acids long. CDR3 DNA: TGTGCCAGCAGCCAAAGGGGTATGAACACTGAAGCTTTCTTT. Its translation: CASSQRGMNTEAFF.

This clone appeared once. This rearrangement joins TRBV7-9 to TRBJ2-2; TRBD2 matches 8 bases. Germline trimming cut 7 bases from V and 2 bases from J; bases unmatched to any gene: 9. The CDR3 extends over 16 amino acids. In germline, CDR1 is SEHNR, CDR2 FQNEAQ (reference sequence). CDR3 sequence: CASIFSGAQNTGELFF. The CDR3 nucleotides are TGTGCCAGCATCTTTAGCGGGGCTCAAAACACCGGGGAGCTGTTTTTT.

The chain joins TRBV5-1 to TRBJ1-2, with D unclear. Germline V gene data show CDR1 as SGHRS and CDR2 as YFSETQ. V was trimmed by 8 bases and J by 2 bases, leaving 7 bases between them. The CDR3 runs to 11 residues. This chain's CDR3 is CASGENYGYTF. The CDR3 bases are TGCGCCAGTGGTGAAAACTATGGCTACACCTTC. The full variable domain, completed using reference TRBV5-1 and TRBJ1-2, is KAGVTQTPRYLIKTRGQQVTLSCSPISGHRSVSWYQQTPGQGLQFLFEYFSETQRNKGNFPGRFSGRQFSNSRSEMNVSTLELGDSALYLCASGENYGYTFGSGTRLTVV.

V is TRBV28 and J is TRBJ1-1; D might be TRBD1 (6 bases). Germline V gene lookup returns CDR1 MDHEN and CDR2 SYDVKM. CDR3 length equals 13 residues. Between the trimmed V and J ends, which lost 4 bases and 6 bases, there was a span of 12 bases. CDR3 region: CASSSLDSPEAFF. The CDR3 DNA follows: TGTGCCAGCAGTTCTCTGGACAGCCCTGAAGCTTTCTTT.

CDR3 DNA: TGTGCCAGCAGAAGTCCGGCGACAGGGGGTTACGCCGGGGAGCTGTTTTTT. Residues: CASRSPATGGYAGELFF. V usage is TRBV28 and J usage is TRBJ2-2, with 9 bases fitting TRBD1. Germline CDR1 MDHEN, CDR2 SYDVKM. With V trimmed by 6 bases and J by 6 bases, 14 bases remained unmatched. This CDR3 comprises 17 residues.

This clone was detected a few times. CDR3 nucleotide sequence: TGCGCCAGCAGCTTGGAAACAGCGGGAGGGAACACCGGGGAGCTGTTTTTT. The encoded protein is CASSLETAGGNTGELFF. J is TRBJ2-2 and V is TRBV5-1; TRBD2 aligns across 9 bases. Looked up from germline, CDR1 is SGHRS and CDR2 is YFSETQ. J gave up 1 base and V 0 bases, and 4 bases lay outside the gene matches. This CDR3 has 17 amino acids. Full variable domain (outside the CDR3, taken from reference TRBV5-1 and TRBJ2-2): KAGVTQTPRYLIKTRGQQVTLSCSPISGHRSVSWYQQTPGQGLQFLFEYFSETQRNKGNFPGRFSGRQFSNSRSEMNVSTLELGDSALYLCASSLETAGGNTGELFFGEGSRLTVL.

The chain combines TRBV12-5 with TRBJ1-4, with D possibly matching TRBD1 (5 bases). Trimming removed 3 bases from V and 8 bases from J, with 13 bases in between. Looked up from germline, CDR1 is LGHNT and CDR2 is FRNRAP. The CDR3 spans 14 residues. CDR3 in DNA: TGTGCTAGTGGTTTTCAAGGTGAGGGGGAAAAACTGTTTTTT. Protein product: CASGFQGEGEKLFF. Based on the CDR3 plus reference TRBV12-5 and TRBJ1-4, the full variable domain is DARVTQTPRHKVTEMGQEVTMRCQPILGHNTVFWYRQTMMQGLELLAYFRNRAPLDDSGMPKDRFSAEMPDATLATLKIQPSEPRDSAVYFCASGFQGEGEKLFFGSGTQLSVL.

V gene TRBV3-1 (or the pseudogene TRBV3-2) combines with J gene TRBJ1-6, with a weak D call TRBD1 (5 bases). The germline CDR1 and CDR2 sequences are LGHDT and YNNKEL (reference sequence). The CDR3 consists of 19 residues. The ends were cut back, 3 bases at V and 0 bases at J, with 18 bases in the middle. The CDR3, as DNA: TGTGCCAGCAGCCAGCCCGCGGGACTCATGAGCTCCTATAATTCACCCCTCCACTTT. Translating it yields CASSQPAGLMSSYNSPLHF.